This T cell receptor (beta chain) appears in the sequencing data of a study of blood T cell repertoires in COVID-19. Study-wide background: Sites across the United States, Italy and Spain contributed samples from acute and convalescent COVID-19. PBMCs, B-cell-depleted T cells, or T cells were the source of the cDNA or gDNA that made up the material.

The table lists this clone with a few counts. V trimming: 1 base; J trimming: 4 bases; junction bases outside the gene matches: 0. The CDR3 consists of 13 residues. In germline, CDR1 is LNHDA, CDR2 SQIVND (reference sequence). The data were produced by immunoSEQ multiplex PCR, yet TCRdb's version contains in-frame clones alone and is incomplete. The data show fewer than 200,000 clones, approximately 84% seen once. The chain carries TRBV19 and TRBJ1-2; 7 bases agree with TRBD1. The sequencing sample was made of peripheral blood. This TCR came from an elderly woman with acute or convalescent COVID-19. CDR3 sequence (DNA): TGTGCCAGTAGTATAGGGACAGGCTATGGCTACACCTTC. It yields the protein CASSIGTGYGYTF.